Listed here are 9 T cell receptor beta chains from one sample, sequenced in a study of PD-1 blockade in mismatch repair-deficient tumors. Clones were sequenced by immunoSEQ multiplex PCR, and TCRdb holds only the in-frame ones, with some missing. Altogether 45,000 to 55,000 clones are present, over 75% being singletons, with the ten largest covering roughly 8.1%. Sequenced material: peripheral blood, taken 20 weeks after starting pembrolizumab. These receptors were obtained from an adult with mismatch repair-deficient cancer.

This clone came up a few times. Additional DNA sequences in this sample encode the identical CDR3. V and J are TRBV19 and TRBJ2-7, with 7 positions matching TRBD1. Germline V lookup: CDR1 LNHDA, CDR2 SQIVND (reference sequence). V was pared by 6 bases and J by 3 bases, with 5 bases of the junction left unmatched. This CDR3 contains 13 residues. CDR3 DNA sequence: TGTGCCAGTAGCTCCGGGACAGTCTACGAGCAGTACTTC. Protein product: CASSSGTVYEQYF.

This chain joins TRBV6-1 and TRBJ2-7; D possibly corresponds to TRBD2 (7 bases). The germline gives CDR1 MNHNS, CDR2 SASEGT. V was shortened by 6 bases and J by 4 bases, with 16 bases between the two germline ends. The CDR3 runs 14 residues. CDR3 coding DNA: TGTGCCAGCAGGGGGGCGGGAGCTACGTACGAGCAGTACTTC. Translated: CASRGAGATYEQYF.

The rearrangement uses TRBV30 and TRBJ1-1, with unresolved D. Germline V gives CDR1 GTSNPN, CDR2 SVGIG (reference sequence). CDR3 length: 15 amino acids. The V gene lost 1 base and the J gene lost 4 bases, with 16 bases spanning the gap. The CDR3 sequence is CAWSGGDLRGTEAFF. The DNA for the CDR3 is TGTGCCTGGAGTGGGGGAGACTTGCGGGGCACTGAAGCTTTCTTT. Supplemented by reference TRBV30 and TRBJ1-1, the full variable domain reads SQTIHQWPATLVQPVGSPLSLECTVEGTSNPNLYWYRQAAGRGLQLLFYSVGIGQISSEVPQNLSASRPQDRQFILSSKKLLLSDSGFYLCAWSGGDLRGTEAFFGQGTRLTVV.

The chain carries TRBV11-2 and TRBJ2-7, with D possibly being TRBD2 (5 bases). With 0 bases removed from V and 9 bases from J, the gap between germline ends came to 12 bases. The length of the CDR3 is 13 residues. Germline CDR1 is SGHAT and CDR2 is FQNNGV. For the CDR3, the DNA is TGTGCCAGCAGCTTAGATAACTCGGGGAGGCAGTACTTC. It is translated as CASSLDNSGRQYF.

J is TRBJ1-1 and V is TRBV11-3; TRBD1 might be the D (6 bases). CDR1 SGHNT and CDR2 YENEEA come from the germline V gene. CDR3 length equals 12 residues. V dropped 5 bases and J dropped 7 bases, with 11 bases sitting between them. This CDR3 reads CASSKGQIEAFF. The CDR3, as DNA: TGTGCCAGCAGCAAAGGACAGATTGAAGCTTTCTTT.

The CDR3 loop reads CASSIDQEEQYF. CDR3 bases: TGTGCCAGTAGTATAGATCAGGAGGAGCAGTACTTC. The V gene is TRBV19, the J gene TRBJ2-7; no clear D. Germline V gives CDR1 LNHDA, CDR2 SQIVND (reference sequence). This CDR3 region has 12 residues. V was trimmed by 0 bases and J by 7 bases, leaving 7 bases between them. The full variable domain, in which reference TRBV19 and TRBJ2-7 provide the parts outside the CDR3, is DGGITQSPKYLFRKEGQNVTLSCEQNLNHDAMYWYRQDPGQGLRLIYYSQIVNDFQKGDIAEGYSVSREKKESFPLTVTSAQKNPTAFYLCASSIDQEEQYFGPGTRLTVT.

The chain carries TRBV29-1 and TRBJ2-6, with D uncertain. The CDR3 spans 13 residues. Trimming pared 5 bases from V and 4 bases from J, leaving 9 bases between. Germline CDR1 is SQVTM and CDR2 is ANQGSEA. The CDR3 DNA sequence: TGCAGCGTTTCCGAGATCGGGGCCAACGTCCTGACTTTC. It specifies CSVSEIGANVLTF.

The V and J genes are TRBV2 and TRBJ1-1, with TRBD1 matching 9 bases. J gave up 5 bases and V 4 bases, and 5 bases lay outside the gene matches. CDR1 is SNHLY and CDR2 is FYNNEI in the germline V gene. This CDR3 has 14 amino acids. CDR3 sequence: CASSVTGGLTEAFF. The CDR3 region has the DNA TGTGCCAGCAGTGTTACAGGGGGCTTGACTGAAGCTTTCTTT.

V gene TRBV4-1 combines with J gene TRBJ1-5, with D uncertain. Germline V gene lookup returns CDR1 MGHRA and CDR2 YSYEKL. The CDR3 covers 14 residues. V was cut by 5 bases and J by 2 bases, with 10 bases left in between. CDR3 region: CASSWEDGNQPQHF. The CDR3 DNA reads TGCGCCAGCAGCTGGGAGGACGGCAATCAGCCCCAGCATTTT.